These 29 T cell receptor beta chains came from one sample sequenced in a study of OX40 agonist ivuxolimab in advanced cancers. Libraries were prepared by immunoSEQ multiplex PCR; TCRdb keeps only in-frame clonotypes and omits some of them. Of fewer than 85,000 clones listed, 80% to 95% are singletons. Sequences were derived from CD4+ or CD8+ T cells sorted from blood, sampled in a trial of the OX40 agonist ivuxolimab. The receptors originated from an adult with an advanced solid tumor such as melanoma, head and neck, liver or kidney cancer.

This clone was detected once. This chain connects TRBV18 to TRBJ2-7, with 11 bases that match TRBD1. Unmatched junction bases numbered 11, after V lost 6 bases and J lost 7 bases. The germline gives CDR1 KGHSH, CDR2 LQKENI. This CDR3 has 15 residues. In DNA, the CDR3 is TGTGCCAGCTCCCCGACCGGGGGACAGGGGGGGGAGCAGTACTTC. Protein product: CASSPTGGQGGEQYF.

This chain uses TRBV5-1 with TRBJ2-5; 7 bases are a match to TRBD1. The J call is uncertain, as TRBJ2-7 better fits the DNA end. Germline lookup yields CDR1 SGHRS and CDR2 YFSETQ. The CDR3 runs to 15 residues. The CDR3, as DNA: TGCGCCAGCAGCGAGTCCTCAGGGGGTGTCTACGAGCAGTACTTC. This translates into CASSESSGGVYEQYF.

The V call is TRBV7-2, the J call TRBJ1-1, with D perhaps matching TRBD1 (5 bases). Germline lookup yields CDR1 SGHTA and CDR2 FQGNSA. Trimming took off 2 bases at V and 1 base at J, with 11 bases between the two ends. CDR3 length equals 15 residues. The CDR3 DNA reads TGTGCCAGCAGCTTAATTATCGGGGGGAACACTGAAGCTTTCTTT. Its protein product is CASSLIIGGNTEAFF.

This clone has only one observation. This sequence joins TRBV15 and TRBJ2-3, with a tentative D call TRBD2 (5 bases). The CDR3 extends over 15 amino acids. The germline gives CDR1 LNHNV, CDR2 YYDKDF (reference sequence). Trimming cost V 5 bases and J 1 base, with 13 bases left between them. CDR3 residues: CATSPRDSGTDTQYF. In DNA, the CDR3 is TGTGCCACCAGCCCCCGGGATTCGGGCACAGATACGCAGTATTTT.

This chain uses TRBV14 with TRBJ2-1, with a tentative D call TRBD2 (6 bases). This CDR3 has 13 amino acids. The V and J ends lost 5 bases and 9 bases respectively, with 14 bases between them. Germline CDR1 SGHDN, CDR2 FVKESK. The CDR3 region is CASSSLGGVEQFF. CDR3 nucleotides: TGTGCCAGCAGCTCTCTGGGCGGGGTTGAGCAGTTCTTC. Looking up the rest from reference TRBV14 and TRBJ2-1 gives the full variable domain: EAGVTQFPSHSVIEKGQTVTLRCDPISGHDNLYWYRRVMGKEIKFLLHFVKESKQDESGMPNNRFLAERTGGTYSTLKVQPAELEDSGVYFCASSSLGGVEQFFGPGTRLTVL.

This chain connects TRBV7-2 to TRBJ2-1; D may correspond to TRBD1 or TRBD2 (5 bases each). Germline loops: CDR1 SGHTA, CDR2 FQGNSA. Trimming removed 4 bases at V and 1 base at J, with 14 bases between. The CDR3 is 16 residues long. CDR3 in DNA: TGTGCCAGCAGCTCCACCGGGACGGGATCCTACAATGAGCAGTTCTTC. Residues: CASSSTGTGSYNEQFF.

The CDR3 sequence is CASSQVGRANTEAFF. The DNA of the CDR3 is TGTGCCAGCAGCCAGGTTGGAAGGGCAAACACTGAAGCTTTCTTT. V is TRBV7-9 and J is TRBJ1-1; D is ambiguous. CDR3 length equals 15 residues. V gave up 5 bases and J gave up 2 bases, with 15 bases separating them. Germline V gives CDR1 SEHNR, CDR2 FQNEAQ (reference sequence).

The rearrangement joins TRBV9 to TRBJ2-1; 7 nucleotides align to TRBD1. CDR1 and CDR2 from the germline V gene are SGDLS and YYNGEE. Trimming took 6 bases from V and 2 from J; bases not matched to a gene: 5. This CDR3 contains 14 residues. The CDR3 protein is CASTPGGTYNEQFF. CDR3 bases: TGTGCCAGCACTCCAGGGGGAACCTACAATGAGCAGTTCTTC.

This sequence joins TRBV19 and TRBJ2-5; the D is unclear. The germline V gene has CDR1 LNHDA and CDR2 SQIVND (reference sequence). The CDR3 extends over 13 amino acids. The V end was cut by 5 bases, the J end by 0 bases, with 7 bases between. The CDR3 here is CASSERNQETQYF. The CDR3 DNA is TGTGCCAGTAGTGAACGGAACCAAGAGACCCAGTACTTC.

This clone was picked up one time. This chain links TRBV7-3 with TRBJ2-2, with D possibly being TRBD2 (6 bases). The V gene's germline CDR1 is SGHTA and CDR2 FQGTGA. Trimming stripped 2 bases from V and 4 bases from J, with 14 bases between. The CDR3 is 16 residues long. The CDR3 nucleotides read TGTGCCAGCAGCTTACCCAACGCCGGGGGCACCGGGGAGCTGTTTTTT. As protein: CASSLPNAGGTGELFF.

This rearrangement joins TRBV6-6 to TRBJ1-1; a weak D match, TRBD1 (5 bases). The CDR3 length is 14 residues. V was shortened by 0 bases and J by 1 base, with 6 bases between the two germline ends. In germline, CDR1 is MNHNY, CDR2 SVGAGI (reference sequence). Here the CDR3 reads CASSYSDRNTEAFF. The CDR3, as DNA: TGTGCCAGCAGTTACTCCGACAGGAACACTGAAGCTTTCTTT.

The rearrangement joins TRBV10-1 to TRBJ2-3; TRBD2 agrees at 8 bases. From germline, CDR1 is WNHNN and CDR2 SYGVQD (reference sequence). This CDR3 spans 15 amino acids. Trimming removed 8 bases from V and 3 bases from J; junction bases left unmatched: 10. This CDR3 reads CASPLVAGMTDTQYF. CDR3 coding DNA: TGCGCCAGCCCCTTGGTAGCGGGAATGACAGATACGCAGTATTTT.

V is TRBV5-1 and J is TRBJ1-3, with TRBD1 as a possible D gene (6 bases). The CDR3 covers 16 residues. The V and J ends lost 2 bases and 4 bases respectively, with 16 bases between them. CDR1 is SGHRS and CDR2 is YFSETQ in the germline V gene. Written as DNA, the CDR3 is TGCGCCAGCAGCTTTCTCGGGGGGGCTGGAGGAAACACCATATATTTT. Protein: CASSFLGGAGGNTIYF.

The chain's CDR3 is CASSLALTLAGGYNEQFF. For the CDR3, the DNA is TGTGCCAGCAGCTTAGCCCTCACACTAGCGGGAGGTTACAATGAGCAGTTCTTC. V is TRBV11-1 and J is TRBJ2-1, with 12 bases that match TRBD2. Germline trimming cut 0 bases from V and 4 bases from J; bases unmatched to any gene: 7. The CDR3 sequence is 18 residues long. CDR1 and CDR2 (germline): SGHAT, FQDESV (reference sequence).

The genes are TRBV14 and TRBJ2-3, with unresolved D. Germline CDR1 reads SGHDN; CDR2 reads FVKESK. V dropped 2 bases and J dropped 2 bases, with 11 bases sitting between them. The CDR3 loop spans 15 amino acids. CDR3 region: CASSQRIPDTDTQYF. The CDR3, as DNA: TGTGCCAGCAGCCAACGGATCCCAGACACAGATACGCAGTATTTT.

This chain joins TRBV7-2 and TRBJ2-5, with TRBD2 identical over 7 bases. Trimming took 7 bases from V and 2 from J; bases not matched to a gene: 10. The germline CDR1 and CDR2 sequences are SGHTA and FQGNSA. The CDR3 runs to 15 residues. The CDR3 is CASTLGPAGQETQYF. CDR3 nucleotide sequence: TGTGCCAGCACCCTGGGGCCAGCGGGGCAAGAGACCCAGTACTTC.

This clone was seen once. This chain connects TRBV25-1 to TRBJ1-6; a weak D match, TRBD1 (6 bases). The CDR3 has 16 residues. V lost 0 bases and J lost 5, with 11 bases in between. CDR1 is MGHDK, CDR2 SYGVNS, per germline. CDR3 residues: CASSEYGGHDNSPLHF. The CDR3 DNA follows: TGTGCCAGCAGTGAATATGGGGGGCACGATAATTCACCCCTCCACTTT.

The genes are TRBV7-6 and TRBJ2-5, with 7 bases matching TRBD2. After removal of 5 bases from V and 5 bases from J, the junction contained 11 bases not matched to a gene. Germline lookup yields CDR1 SGHVS and CDR2 FNYEAQ. The CDR3 length is 15 residues. The CDR3 sequence: CASSPISTSVETQYF. The CDR3 DNA reads TGTGCCAGCAGCCCGATATCCACTAGCGTGGAGACCCAGTACTTC.

The chain couples TRBV30 to TRBJ2-7, with 10 bases identical to TRBD1. From germline, CDR1 is GTSNPN and CDR2 SVGIG (reference sequence). The CDR3 sequence is 15 residues long. Trimming cost V 3 bases and J 0 bases; bases outside gene matches: 5. CDR3 protein: CAWSRTGGNSYEQYF. CDR3 sequence (DNA): TGTGCCTGGAGCCGGACAGGGGGAAACTCCTACGAGCAGTACTTC.

The V gene is TRBV28, the J gene TRBJ2-5, with 10 bases aligning to TRBD2. CDR3 length: 18 residues. V gave up 2 bases and J gave up 5 bases; unmatched junction bases: 14. Germline V lookup: CDR1 MDHEN, CDR2 SYDVKM. CDR3 amino acids: CASSLTSGNSFVSETQYF. The DNA of the CDR3 is TGTGCCAGCAGTTTAACTAGCGGGAACTCCTTTGTCTCGGAGACCCAGTACTTC. The full variable domain, rest sourced from reference TRBV28 and TRBJ2-5, is DVKVTQSSRYLVKRTGEKVFLECVQDMDHENMFWYRQDPGLGLRLIYFSYDVKMKEKGDIPEGYSVSREKKERFSLILESASTNQTSMYLCASSLTSGNSFVSETQYFGPGTRLLVL.

Note on this clone: Other DNA sequences in this sample translate to the same CDR3. This chain uses TRBV7-9 with TRBJ2-1, with TRBD2 matching 7 bases. Germline CDR1 SEHNR, CDR2 FQNEAQ (reference sequence). J lost 4 bases, V lost 5 bases, and 5 bases had no gene match. The CDR3 loop spans 14 amino acids. In DNA, the CDR3 is TGTGCCAGCAGCGGGCGGGAGACGTACAATGAGCAGTTCTTC. Translation: CASSGRETYNEQFF.

The rearrangement links TRBV2 to TRBJ1-5; the D gene is possibly TRBD1 (6 bases). V was trimmed by 6 bases and J by 0 bases, leaving 21 bases between them. Germline V gene lookup returns CDR1 SNHLY and CDR2 FYNNEI. The CDR3 spans 18 residues. CDR3 coding DNA: TGTGCCAGCAGGGAACGAGGACAGTTCGGGGCTAGCAATCAGCCCCAGCATTTT. It yields the protein CASRERGQFGASNQPQHF.

The CDR3 sequence is CSVELARTYEQYF. The CDR3 DNA reads as TGCAGCGTTGAACTAGCGCGCACCTACGAGCAGTACTTC. The chain combines TRBV29-1 with TRBJ2-7; D might be TRBD2 (6 bases). The CDR3 contains 13 residues. Germline loops: CDR1 SQVTM, CDR2 ANQGSEA. The germline V and J ends were trimmed by 2 bases and 2 bases, with 10 bases remaining between them.

The chain couples TRBV7-8 to TRBJ2-7, with D perhaps matching TRBD1 (5 bases). The CDR3 loop spans 15 amino acids. Germline loops: CDR1 SGHVS, CDR2 FQNEAQ. V shed 4 bases and J shed 0 bases, with 13 bases lying between them. CDR3: CASSSIRGSSYEQYF. For the CDR3, the DNA is TGTGCCAGCAGCTCAATTAGGGGCAGCTCCTACGAGCAGTACTTC.

The chain has TRBV30 and TRBJ2-3, with TRBD2 matching over 13 bases. Germline trimming cut 2 bases from V and 5 bases from J; bases unmatched to any gene: 7. Germline values: CDR1 GTSNPN, CDR2 SVGIG (reference sequence). The CDR3 has 16 residues. DNA of the CDR3: TGTGCCTGGAGTCGTGGACTAGCGGGGGAGGGAGATACGCAGTATTTT. Amino acids: CAWSRGLAGEGDTQYF.

This chain joins TRBV11-3 and TRBJ2-5; D may match TRBD1 or TRBD2 (6 bases each). The ends were cut back, 6 bases at V and 2 bases at J, with 10 bases in the middle. The CDR3 consists of 13 residues. Germline CDR1 reads SGHNT; CDR2 reads YENEEA. Here the CDR3 DNA reads TGTGCCAGCAGTGGAGGGGGGCAAGAGACCCAGTACTTC. Translated, it gives CASSGGGQETQYF.

In DNA, the CDR3 is TGTGCCAGCAGCTTGGCACAGGGTTACCAAGAGACCCAGTACTTC. Amino acids: CASSLAQGYQETQYF. V is TRBV5-8 and J is TRBJ2-5, with a weak D call TRBD1 (6 bases). Germline CDR1 reads SGHTS; CDR2 reads YDEGEE. The length of the CDR3 is 15 residues. V was cut by 0 bases and J by 0 bases, with 9 bases left in between.

The chain joins TRBV7-2 to TRBJ2-1; D ambiguous. CDR1 SGHTA and CDR2 FQGNSA come from the germline V gene. Trimming took 1 base from V and 4 from J, leaving 8 bases between them. CDR3 length: 14 residues. The CDR3 sequence is CASSLEPVYNEQFF. DNA for the CDR3: TGTGCCAGCAGCTTAGAACCAGTGTACAATGAGCAGTTCTTC. Full variable domain (rest looked up from reference TRBV7-2 and TRBJ2-1): GAGVSQSPSNKVTEKGKDVELRCDPISGHTALYWYRQSLGQGLEFLIYFQGNSAPDKSGLPSDRFSAERTGGSVSTLTIQRTQQEDSAVYLCASSLEPVYNEQFFGPGTRLTVL.

The CDR3 is CASSENHWTGLSNQPQHF. CDR3 coding DNA: TGTGCCAGCAGTGAAAATCATTGGACAGGCTTAAGCAATCAGCCCCAGCATTTT. V and J are TRBV6-1 and TRBJ1-5; 7 bases match TRBD1. Unmatched junction bases numbered 11, after V lost 2 bases and J lost 1 base. CDR1 is MNHNS, CDR2 SASEGT, per germline. This CDR3 has 18 amino acids.